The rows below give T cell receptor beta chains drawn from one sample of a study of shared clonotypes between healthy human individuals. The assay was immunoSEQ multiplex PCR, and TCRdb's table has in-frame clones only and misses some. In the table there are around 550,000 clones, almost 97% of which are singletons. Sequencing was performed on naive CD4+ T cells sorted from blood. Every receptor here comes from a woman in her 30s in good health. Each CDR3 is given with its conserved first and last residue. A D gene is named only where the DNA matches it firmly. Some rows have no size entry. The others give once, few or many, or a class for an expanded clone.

TGTGCCATAGGGACTAGTGAGGGGGGCGAGCAGTACTTC | CAIGTSEGGEQYF | . | TRBJ2-7 | TRBD2 | TRBV10-3 | 13
TGTGCCAGCAGCTTGGACAGGGTCGGAAATCAGCCCCAGCATTTT | CASSLDRVGNQPQHF | . | TRBJ1-5 | . | TRBV5-8 | 15
TGTGCCAGCAGCAAACTACCCGGGACAGGGTGCGACGAGCAGTACTTC | CASSKLPGTGCDEQYF | . | TRBJ2-7 | . | TRBV21-1 | 16
TGCGCCAGCAGCTGGACTCCGGGACTAGGGTTAGAGACCCAGTACTTC | CASSWTPGLGLETQYF | . | TRBJ2-5 | TRBD2 | TRBV5-1 | 16
TGTGCCAGCAGTTCCATCGATGGGAATCAGCCCCAGCATTTT | CASSSIDGNQPQHF | . | TRBJ1-5 | . | TRBV6-1 | 14
TGTGCCATCAGTGAGGAAGGAACGAACTATGGCTACACCTTC | CAISEEGTNYGYTF | few | TRBJ1-2 | . | TRBV10-3 | 14
TGTGCCAGCAGCTTAAGATCCGACATCGGGACTGAAGCTTTCTTT | CASSLRSDIGTEAFF | once | TRBJ1-1 | . | TRBV7-3 | 15
TGTGCCAGCAGTTTCACCGTAGACAGGGGATACACTGAAGCTTTCTTT | CASSFTVDRGYTEAFF | . | TRBJ1-1 | TRBD1 | TRBV27 | 16
TGTGCCAGCAGCGTCGGACACATCAATGAGCAGTTCTTC | CASSVGHINEQFF | . | TRBJ2-1 | . | TRBV11-3 | 13
TGTGCCAGCAGCCCGGGACAGACTCAAGAGACCCAGTACTTC | CASSPGQTQETQYF | . | TRBJ2-5 | TRBD1 | TRBV7-2 | 14
TGTGCCAGCAGCGTAGATGGGGGGGGTTTCGAGCCCCAGCATTTT | CASSVDGGGFEPQHF | . | TRBJ1-5 | . | TRBV9 | 15
TGCGCCAGCAGCCCAACGGGACTACATTCACCCCTCCACTTT | CASSPTGLHSPLHF | . | TRBJ1-6 | . | TRBV5-1 | 14
TGCGCCAGCAGCCAACTGGGACAGTTGAACACTGAAGCTTTCTTT | CASSQLGQLNTEAFF | . | TRBJ1-1 | TRBD1 | TRBV5-1 | 15
TGTGCCAGTAGTTTCCTTAGCAGTAATGAGCAGTTCTTC | CASSFLSSNEQFF | . | TRBJ2-1 | . | TRBV19 | 13
TGTGCCAGCAGCTTCAAATTAATTGGACAGGGCAACAATCAGCCCCAGCATTTT | CASSFKLIGQGNNQPQHF | . | TRBJ1-5 | TRBD1 | TRBV11-2 | 18